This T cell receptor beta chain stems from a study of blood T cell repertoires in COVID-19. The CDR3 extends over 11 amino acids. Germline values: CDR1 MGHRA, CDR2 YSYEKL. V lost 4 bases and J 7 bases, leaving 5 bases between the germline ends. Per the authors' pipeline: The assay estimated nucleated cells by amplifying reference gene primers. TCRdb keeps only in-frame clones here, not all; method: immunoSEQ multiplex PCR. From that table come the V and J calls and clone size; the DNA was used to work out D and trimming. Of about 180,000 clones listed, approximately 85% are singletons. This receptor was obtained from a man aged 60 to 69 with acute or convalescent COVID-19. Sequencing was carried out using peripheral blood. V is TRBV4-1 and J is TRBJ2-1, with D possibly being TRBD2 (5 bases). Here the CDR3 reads CASSRGNEQFF. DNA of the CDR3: TGCGCCAGCAGCCGCGGGAATGAGCAGTTCTTC.